Listed below are T cell receptor beta chains from one sample, sequenced in a study of T cells in Graves' hyperthyroidism and ophthalmopathy. TCRdb passed the multiplex PCR reads through MiXCR, listing each CDR3 protein once. The table records hundreds of thousands of distinct CDR3 sequences, 14% to 15% of them present only once. Sequencing was carried out using blood. Receptors originate from a woman aged 40 to 49 with Graves' ophthalmopathy. Each CDR3 is given with its conserved first and last residue.

j_gene | v_gene | CDR3aa
TRBJ2-7 | TRBV6-5 | CASSYSQLAGIYEQYF
TRBJ2-5 | TRBV20-1 | CSALREGIQETQYF
TRBJ1-1 | TRBV20-1 | CSARVRQGIMNTEAFF
TRBJ2-2 | TRBV12-3/TRBV12-4 | CASSAQGAGELFF
TRBJ2-7 | TRBV3-1 | CASSQERRLADSSYEQYF
TRBJ2-7 | TRBV6-1 | CASSTGGPSREQYF
TRBJ1-2 | TRBV5-1 | CASSLGDAPNYGYTF
TRBJ1-2 | TRBV11-1 | CASSAWDRGPEGYGYTF
TRBJ2-7 | TRBV7-2 | CASSLMSGSLYEQYF
TRBJ2-5 | TRBV20-1 | CSAPRLAGGVETQYF
TRBJ2-2 | TRBV7-2 | CASRSTGLGTGELFF
TRBJ2-5 | TRBV24-1 | CATSDQTSIQETQYF
TRBJ2-7 | TRBV15 | CATSRKQGAGGYEQYF
TRBJ1-2 | TRBV29-1 | CSVVRDPGQTNYGYTF
TRBJ2-5 | TRBV12-3/TRBV12-4 | CASSLVPRRLQETQYF
TRBJ2-7 | TRBV28 | CASNRAPSNEQYF
TRBJ1-1 | TRBV15 | CATSRDTGSAFF
TRBJ2-5 | TRBV7-8 | CASSLGRVQTQYF
TRBJ2-4 | TRBV15 | CATSGTGLAKNIQYF
TRBJ2-5 | TRBV6-2/TRBV6-3 | CASRRRAGETQYF
TRBJ2-7 | TRBV7-9 | CASTRGTGGSYEQYF
TRBJ2-1 | TRBV27 | CASSPTFPLTYNEQFF
TRBJ1-2 | TRBV28 | CASSIQGPYGYTF
TRBJ1-2 | TRBV19 | CASSTPNYGYTF
TRBJ1-1 | TRBV7-8 | CASSLVGHTEAFF
TRBJ2-7 | TRBV28 | CASSSLNRAATYEQYF
TRBJ1-5 | TRBV18 | CASSPTAEVVLSNQPQHF
TRBJ2-7 | TRBV28 | CASSLPDRDDEQYF
TRBJ1-1 | TRBV19 | CASSIFRGDTEAFF
TRBJ1-5 | TRBV6-1 | CASKVRDNQPQHF
TRBJ1-2 | TRBV6-2/TRBV6-3 | CASSYRQTGRIEFYTF
TRBJ1-5 | TRBV10-3 | CAIMADSNQPQHF
TRBJ2-7 | TRBV29-1 | CSVVDPTYEQYF
TRBJ2-6 | TRBV9 | CASSVGPGGSGANVLTF
TRBJ2-7 | TRBV28 | CASSLMSSEQYF
TRBJ1-5 | TRBV28 | CASRGRGGNQPQHF
TRBJ2-7 | TRBV27 | CASRPAGSTYEQYF
TRBJ2-7 | TRBV20-1 | CSANYRVGYEQYF
TRBJ2-4 | TRBV7-2 | CASSLEGSGNIQYF
TRBJ2-7 | TRBV30 | CAWSVPGLAGDEQYF
TRBJ2-7 | TRBV7-9 | CASSQTASPSYEQYF
TRBJ1-3 | TRBV6-5 | CASSYPTGVGNTIYF
TRBJ1-1 | TRBV27 | CASSSEGRDLNTEAFF
TRBJ1-2 | TRBV20-1 | CSARDTEGNYGYTF
TRBJ2-7 | TRBV7-9 | CASSLVAVRTNEQYF
TRBJ1-2 | TRBV24-1 | CATSDHGQNYGYTF
TRBJ2-7 | TRBV15 | CATSRGGDSTSYEQYF
TRBJ1-2 | TRBV20-1 | CSARDQGGHYGYTF
TRBJ1-2 | TRBV27 | CASWDRVGYTF
TRBJ1-1 | TRBV12-3/TRBV12-4 | CASSFGLGKRDTEAFF
TRBJ2-7 | TRBV3-1 | CASSSGLNSYEQYF
TRBJ1-2 | TRBV30 | CAWNAGARGYTF